This T cell receptor (beta chain) derives from a study of blood T cells in healthy people across ages. The CDR3 is made up of 18 amino acids. Germline CDR1 is LGHNA and CDR2 is YSLEER. V was shortened by 0 bases and J by 5 bases, with 21 bases between the two germline ends. This clonotype was counted only a few times. The authors drew roughly 9.8 milliliters of peripheral blood from each donor. Combining a sample-barcoded 5' primer with a J-beta primer mix, a second PCR ran for roughly 7 to 12 cycles. Each single sample gave us at least 3 million CDR3-containing paired-end reads. TCRdb processed the 5' RACE reads anew with MiXCR; each CDR3 protein has one entry. The data contain 1.8 million or so distinct CDR3 sequences, about two fifths of them seen just once; the ten biggest clones take up under 25%.

Sample: blood. The chain is built from TRBV4-3 and TRBJ2-3; weak D call: TRBD1 (5 bases). This clonotype was obtained from a human donor in good health. The CDR3 DNA is TGCGCCAGCAGCCAAGACGTCCTATATGGGGCAAATGAAGATACGCAGTATTTT. Amino acid sequence: CASSQDVLYGANEDTQYF.